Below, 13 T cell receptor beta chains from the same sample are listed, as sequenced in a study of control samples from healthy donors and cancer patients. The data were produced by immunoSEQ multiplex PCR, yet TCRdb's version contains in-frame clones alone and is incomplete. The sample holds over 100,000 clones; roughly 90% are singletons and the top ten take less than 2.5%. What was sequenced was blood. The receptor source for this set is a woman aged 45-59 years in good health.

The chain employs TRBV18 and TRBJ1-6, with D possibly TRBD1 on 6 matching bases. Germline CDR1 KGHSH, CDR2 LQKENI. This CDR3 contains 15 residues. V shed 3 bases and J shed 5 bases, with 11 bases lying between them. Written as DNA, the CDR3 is TGTGCCAGCTCACCCGCTAGGACAGATAATTCACCCCTCCACTTT. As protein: CASSPARTDNSPLHF. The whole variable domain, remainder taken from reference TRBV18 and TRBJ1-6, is NAGVMQNPRHLVRRRGQEARLRCSPMKGHSHVYWYRQLPEEGLKFMVYLQKENIIDESGMPKERFSAEFPKEGPSILRIQQVVRGDSAAYFCASSPARTDNSPLHFGNGTRLTVT.

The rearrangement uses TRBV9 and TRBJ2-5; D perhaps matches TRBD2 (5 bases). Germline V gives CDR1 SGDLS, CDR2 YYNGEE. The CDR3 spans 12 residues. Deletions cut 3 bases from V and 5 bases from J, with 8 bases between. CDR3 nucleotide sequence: TGTGCCAGCAGCGGATTAGCGGAGACCCAGTACTTC. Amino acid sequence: CASSGLAETQYF.

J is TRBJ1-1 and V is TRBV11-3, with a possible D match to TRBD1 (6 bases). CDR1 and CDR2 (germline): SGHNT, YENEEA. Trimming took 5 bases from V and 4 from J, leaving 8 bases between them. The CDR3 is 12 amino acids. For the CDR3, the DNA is TGTGCCAGCAGCCGAGGGGGCACTGAAGCTTTCTTT. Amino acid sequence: CASSRGGTEAFF.

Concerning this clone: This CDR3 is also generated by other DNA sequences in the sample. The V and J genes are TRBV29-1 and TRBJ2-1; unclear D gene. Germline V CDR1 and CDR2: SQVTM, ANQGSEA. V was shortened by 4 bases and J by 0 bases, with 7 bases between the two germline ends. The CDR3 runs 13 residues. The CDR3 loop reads CSVGAVSYNEQFF. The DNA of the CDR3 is TGCAGCGTTGGAGCCGTCTCCTACAATGAGCAGTTCTTC.

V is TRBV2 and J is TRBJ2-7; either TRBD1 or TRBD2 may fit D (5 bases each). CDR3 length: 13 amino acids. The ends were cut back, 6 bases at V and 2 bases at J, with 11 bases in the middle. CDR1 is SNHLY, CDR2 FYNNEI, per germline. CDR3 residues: CASSLGVTYEQYF. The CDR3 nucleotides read TGTGCCAGCAGCCTGGGGGTTACCTACGAGCAGTACTTC.

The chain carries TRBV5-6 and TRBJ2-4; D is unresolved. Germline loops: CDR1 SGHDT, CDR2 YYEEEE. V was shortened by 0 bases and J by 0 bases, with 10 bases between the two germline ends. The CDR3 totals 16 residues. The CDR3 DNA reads TGTGCCAGCAGCTTGGGAGGTACCCTAGCCAAAAACATTCAGTACTTC. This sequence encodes CASSLGGTLAKNIQYF.

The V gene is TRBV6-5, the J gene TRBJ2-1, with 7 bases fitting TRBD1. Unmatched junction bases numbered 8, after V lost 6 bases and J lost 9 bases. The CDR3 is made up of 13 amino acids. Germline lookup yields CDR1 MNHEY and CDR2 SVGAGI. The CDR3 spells CASRRQGKIEQFF. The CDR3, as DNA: TGTGCCAGCAGAAGACAGGGAAAGATTGAGCAGTTCTTC.

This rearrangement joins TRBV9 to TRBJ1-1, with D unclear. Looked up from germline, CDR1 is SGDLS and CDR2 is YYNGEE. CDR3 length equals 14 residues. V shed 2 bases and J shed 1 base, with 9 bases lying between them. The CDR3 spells CASSVDVGNTEAFF. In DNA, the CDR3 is TGTGCCAGCAGCGTTGACGTTGGGAACACTGAAGCTTTCTTT.

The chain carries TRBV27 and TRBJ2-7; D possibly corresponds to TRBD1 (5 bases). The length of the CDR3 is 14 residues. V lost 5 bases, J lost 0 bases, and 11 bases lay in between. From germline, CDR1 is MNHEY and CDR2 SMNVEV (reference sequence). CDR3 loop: CASSRQYSSYEQYF. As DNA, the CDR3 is TGTGCCAGCAGTAGACAGTACTCCTCCTACGAGCAGTACTTC.

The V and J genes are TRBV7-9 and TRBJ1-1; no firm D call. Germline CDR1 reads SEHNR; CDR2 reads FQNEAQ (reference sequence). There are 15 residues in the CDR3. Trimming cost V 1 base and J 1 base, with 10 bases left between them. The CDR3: CASSLDARRNTEAFF. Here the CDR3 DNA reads TGTGCCAGCAGCTTAGACGCCAGGCGGAACACTGAAGCTTTCTTT.

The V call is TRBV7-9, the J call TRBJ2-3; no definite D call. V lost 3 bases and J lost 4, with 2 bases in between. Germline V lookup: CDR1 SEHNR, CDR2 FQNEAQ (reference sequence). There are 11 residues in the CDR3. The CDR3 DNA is TGTGCCAGCAGCTTTTCAGATACGCAGTATTTT. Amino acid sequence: CASSFSDTQYF.

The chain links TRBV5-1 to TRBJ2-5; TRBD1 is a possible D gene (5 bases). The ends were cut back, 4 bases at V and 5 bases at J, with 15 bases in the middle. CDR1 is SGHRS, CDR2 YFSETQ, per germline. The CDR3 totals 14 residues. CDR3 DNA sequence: TGCGCCAGCAGCCCTCCCGTGGGGCGGGAGACCCAGTACTTC. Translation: CASSPPVGRETQYF.

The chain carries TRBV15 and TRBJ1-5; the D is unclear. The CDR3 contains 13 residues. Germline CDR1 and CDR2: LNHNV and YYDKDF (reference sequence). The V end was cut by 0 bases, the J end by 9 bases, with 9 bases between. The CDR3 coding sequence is TGTGCCACCAGCAGAGATGTAAGCCCGCCCCAGCATTTT. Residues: CATSRDVSPPQHF.